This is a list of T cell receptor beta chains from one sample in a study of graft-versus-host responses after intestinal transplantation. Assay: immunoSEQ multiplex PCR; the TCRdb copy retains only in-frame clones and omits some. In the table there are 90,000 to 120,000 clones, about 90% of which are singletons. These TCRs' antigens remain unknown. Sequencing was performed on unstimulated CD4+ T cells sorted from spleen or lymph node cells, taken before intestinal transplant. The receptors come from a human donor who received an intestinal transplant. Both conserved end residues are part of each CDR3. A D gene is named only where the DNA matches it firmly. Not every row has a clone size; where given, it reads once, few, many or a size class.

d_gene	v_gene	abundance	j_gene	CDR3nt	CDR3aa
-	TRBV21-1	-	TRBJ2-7	TGTGCCAGCAGTAAGGTCGGGGCAGGCTACGAGCAGTACTTC	CASSKVGAGYEQYF
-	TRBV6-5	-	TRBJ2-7	TGTGCCAGCAGTCCCCCGGGGAGTACCTACGAGCAGTACTTC	CASSPPGSTYEQYF
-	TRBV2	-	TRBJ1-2	TGTGCCAGCAGGGGATTTGGGGGATGGGACACCTTC	CASRGFGGWDTF
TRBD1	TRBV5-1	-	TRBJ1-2	TGCGCCAGCAGCGTCGGACAGGGGAACTATGGCTACACCTTC	CASSVGQGNYGYTF
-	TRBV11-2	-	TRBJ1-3	TGTGCCAGCAGTCCAGCCGACGCGGGAGGAAACACCATATATTTT	CASSPADAGGNTIYF
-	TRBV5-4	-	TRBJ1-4	TGTGCCAGCAGCTTGGCCTTAAACGATGAAAAACTGTTTTTT	CASSLALNDEKLFF
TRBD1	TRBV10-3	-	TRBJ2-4	TGTGCCATCAGCGACAGGGGACTAGCCAAAAACATTCAGTACTTC	CAISDRGLAKNIQYF
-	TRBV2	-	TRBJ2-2	TGTGCCAGCAACCTACACACCGGGGAGCTGTTTTTT	CASNLHTGELFF
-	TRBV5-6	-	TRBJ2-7	TGTGCCAGCAGCTTGTACGGGGGAGGAAGCGAGCAGTACTTC	CASSLYGGGSEQYF
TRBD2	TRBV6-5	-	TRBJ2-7	TGTGCCAGCCGTAGACTAGCGGGAAACTACGAGCAGTACTTC	CASRRLAGNYEQYF
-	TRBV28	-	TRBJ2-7	TGTGCCAGCAGTTCGCACTACGAGCAGTACTTC	CASSSHYEQYF
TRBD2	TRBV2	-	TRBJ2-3	TGTGCCAGCAGTTACGGGGGGTATGCAGATACGCAGTATTTT	CASSYGGYADTQYF
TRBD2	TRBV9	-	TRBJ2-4	TGTGCCAGCAGCGTAGAGGGGGATGGACTAGCCAACATTCAGTACTTC	CASSVEGDGLANIQYF
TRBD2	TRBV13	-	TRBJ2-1	TGTGCCAGCAGCTTAGAAGGACTAGCCTGGGCCGATGAGCAGTTCTTC	CASSLEGLAWADEQFF
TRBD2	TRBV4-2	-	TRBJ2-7	TGTGCCAGCAGCCAAGATGCTGGGGGGGGAGGCGGCGAGCAGTACTTC	CASSQDAGGGGGEQYF
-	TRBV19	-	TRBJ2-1	TGTGCCAGTAGTATGGCGGTTGGCGTTGAGCAGTTCTTC	CASSMAVGVEQFF
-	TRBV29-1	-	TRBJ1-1	TGCAGCGTTGAAAGTCCGGGTACGTACACTGAAGCTTTCTTT	CSVESPGTYTEAFF
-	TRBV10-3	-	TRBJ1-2	TGTGCCATCAGCCCCGTGGGGAGGAACTATGGCTACACCTTC	CAISPVGRNYGYTF
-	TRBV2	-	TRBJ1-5	TGTGCCAGCAGTTCTCAGGAAAATCAGCCCCAGCATTTT	CASSSQENQPQHF
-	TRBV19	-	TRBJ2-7	TGTGCCAGTAGTATAAAATTCGGGACGGGCGAGCAGTACTTC	CASSIKFGTGEQYF
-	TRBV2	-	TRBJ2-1	TGTGCCAGCAGCTTCAACGGGGTAGTCTACAATGGGCAGTTCTTC	CASSFNGVVYNGQFF
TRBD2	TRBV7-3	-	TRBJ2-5	TGTGCCAGCAGCTTAACAGCGGGGGTGTTTGAGACCCAGTACTTC	CASSLTAGVFETQYF
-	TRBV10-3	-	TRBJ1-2	TGTGCCATCAGTGAACCCCCAGGGAGGGGACTCTATGGCTACACCTTC	CAISEPPGRGLYGYTF
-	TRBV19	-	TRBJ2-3	TGTGCCAGTAGTACTCATAACTTCCGGGGACTTATGGAACCAGATACGCAGTATTTT	CASSTHNFRGLMEPDTQYF
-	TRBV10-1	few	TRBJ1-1	TGCGCCAGCAATGGAAATGAAGCTTTCTTT	CASNGNEAFF
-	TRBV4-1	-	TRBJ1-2	TGCGCCAGCAGCCAAGCAGGGGAAATGAACTATGGCTACACCTTC	CASSQAGEMNYGYTF
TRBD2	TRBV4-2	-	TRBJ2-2	TGTGCCAGCAGGCTAGCGGGAGGTACCGGGGAGCTGTTTTTT	CASRLAGGTGELFF
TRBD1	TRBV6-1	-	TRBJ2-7	TGTGCCAGCAGCCTGGACAGGTATTACGAGCAGTACTTC	CASSLDRYYEQYF
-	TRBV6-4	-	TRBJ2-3	TGTGCCAGCAGTCGAGCCCCAGATACGCAGTATTTT	CASSRAPDTQYF
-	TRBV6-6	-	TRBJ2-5	TGTGCCTCCACTAATGCCCTTAGCGGAGACCAAGAGACCCAGTACTTC	CASTNALSGDQETQYF
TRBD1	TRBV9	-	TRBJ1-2	TGTGCCAGCAGCGTTCCCCACGGGACAGCCGACAACTATGGCTACACCTTC	CASSVPHGTADNYGYTF